Listed here are 7 T cell receptor beta chains from one sample, sequenced in a study of ipilimumab plus nivolumab after autologous stem cell transplantation. Assay used: immunoSEQ multiplex PCR; TCRdb lists only in-frame clones, some missing. The sample contains 37,000 or so clones, 90% to 95% of which appear only once. Source: PBMCs, taken in a trial of ipilimumab plus nivolumab as post-transplant consolidation. These receptor sequences come from a male donor with multiple myeloma.

The CDR3 coding sequence is TGTGCCAGCAGTTTAGCGGCTAGCTCCTACGAGCAGTACTTC. Residues: CASSLAASSYEQYF. This chain uses TRBV28 with TRBJ2-7; D ambiguous. Germline-derived CDR1 and CDR2 are MDHEN and SYDVKM. V lost 2 bases to trimming and J lost 0 bases, with 8 bases between them. The CDR3 is 14 amino acids.

This chain uses TRBV16 with TRBJ1-6; D is possibly TRBD1 (6 bases). V lost 4 bases and J lost 7, with 11 bases in between. The V gene's germline CDR1 is KGHSY and CDR2 FQNENV. The CDR3 length is 14 residues. The CDR3 loop reads CASSPQGGNSPLHF. DNA for the CDR3: TGTGCCAGCAGCCCACAGGGTGGGAATTCACCCCTCCACTTT.

The V and J genes are TRBV7-5 and TRBJ1-4. TRBV7-5 is a pseudogene segment. The CDR3 consists of 14 residues. CDR3: CARTVGNPNEKLFF. The CDR3 DNA is TGTGCCAGAACCGTCGGGAACCCTAATGAAAAACTGTTTTTT.

Regarding this clone: One junction end disagrees with the germline gene, perhaps due to a read error. This rearrangement joins TRBV7-7 to TRBJ2-5; D uncertain. Germline V gives CDR1 SSHAT, CDR2 FNYEAQ (reference sequence). CDR3 size: 13 residues. This chain's CDR3 is CASSLDRGETQYF. The CDR3 nucleotides read TGTGCTAGCAGCTTAGATAGAGGAGAGACCCAGTACTTC.

V gene TRBV7-6 combines with J gene TRBJ1-2; 10 bases are shared with TRBD1. The V gene end was trimmed by 5 bases and the J gene end by 2 bases; junction bases not matched to a gene: 11. The length of the CDR3 is 17 residues. The germline gives CDR1 SGHVS, CDR2 FNYEAQ. In DNA form, the CDR3 reads TGTGCCAGCAGCCCACTACGAGGGACAGGGGTGAACTATGGCTACACCTTC. Its protein product is CASSPLRGTGVNYGYTF.

The chain is built from TRBV7-2 and TRBJ2-2; 7 bases match TRBD2. The length of the CDR3 is 14 residues. CDR1 is SGHTA and CDR2 is FQGNSA in the germline V gene. Trimming took 3 bases from V and 5 from J; bases not matched to a gene: 3. The CDR3, as DNA: TGTGCCAGCAGCTTTTGGGGGGGAACCGGGGAGCTGTTTTTT. This codes for CASSFWGGTGELFF.

The chain uses TRBV19 and TRBJ2-1, with 16 bases fitting TRBD2. CDR3 length: 16 residues. The J segment lost 12 bases and the V segment lost 7 bases, leaving 12 bases of the junction unmatched. Germline V CDR1 and CDR2: LNHDA, SQIVND (reference sequence). For the CDR3, the DNA is TGTGCCAGTATGAGGGGGACTAGCGGGAGGGCCCGAGGGCAGTTCTTC. It is translated as CASMRGTSGRARGQFF.